One and the same sample provided the 27 T cell receptor beta chains below, sequenced in a study of metastatic and nonmetastatic thyroid tumors. TCRdb recomputed clones from the PCR reads via MiXCR. The data hold about 38,000 clones, with less than 30% observed a single time. Thyroid surgery took place with no prior treatment in any patient. The sample taken for sequencing was blood. These receptors originate from a male donor with papillary thyroid cancer or a benign thyroid nodule (not recorded which). Some clones in this sample may be carry-over from other donors' samples.

This clone was counted a few times. The V gene is TRBV7-2, the J gene TRBJ2-2, with no clear D. The CDR3 runs 12 residues. Germline CDR1 and CDR2: SGHTA and FQGNSA. The V end was cut by 5 bases, the J end by 3 bases, with 4 bases between. The CDR3 DNA reads TGTGCCAGCAGCCTCGACACCGGGGAGCTGTTTTTT. This encodes CASSLDTGELFF.

The rearrangement links TRBV20-1 to TRBJ2-7; TRBD2 matches 9 bases. V lost 0 bases and J lost 5; bases outside the gene matches: 8. Germline loops: CDR1 DFQATT, CDR2 SNEGSKA (reference sequence). There are 15 residues in the CDR3. The CDR3 nucleotides are TGCAGTGCTAGAGATCAGGGCGGGGGGGCACACGAGCAGTACTTC. This gives the protein CSARDQGGGAHEQYF.

The V call is TRBV9, the J call TRBJ1-6, with 9 positions matching TRBD1. The V gene's germline CDR1 is SGDLS and CDR2 YYNGEE. This CDR3 is 15 amino acids long. Losses at the gene ends were 3 bases for V and 10 bases for J; bases not matched to a gene: 8. The CDR3 coding sequence is TGTGCCAGCAGCGCCACCGGGACAGGGTCCTCACCCCTCCACTTT. Its protein product is CASSATGTGSSPLHF.

CDR3 amino acids: CASRGNPGQGHEQYF. CDR3 sequence (DNA): TGTGCCAGCCGAGGAAATCCGGGACAGGGCCACGAGCAGTACTTC. This chain links TRBV11-3 with TRBJ2-7; TRBD1 matches at 9 bases. Germline CDR1 is SGHNT and CDR2 is YENEEA. This CDR3 contains 15 residues. Trimming at V came to 8 bases and at J to 5 bases, leaving 13 bases not matched to a gene.

This chain connects TRBV18 to TRBJ2-7; perhaps TRBD2 as D (5 bases). Germline V gives CDR1 KGHSH, CDR2 LQKENI. The CDR3 sequence is 13 residues long. Trimming left V 4 bases short and J 3 bases short, with 10 bases between. The CDR3 region is CASSLFRGYEQYF. CDR3 in DNA: TGTGCCAGCTCACTCTTTCGGGGCTACGAGCAGTACTTC.

This clone is labeled medium-sized (0.01 to 0.1%). The chain couples TRBV4-2 to TRBJ1-4; D might be TRBD1 (6 bases). V dropped 1 base and J dropped 8 bases, with 17 bases sitting between them. The germline V gene has CDR1 LGHNA and CDR2 YNFKEQ. This CDR3 has 16 residues. The CDR3 DNA reads TGTGCCAGCAGCCAAGGCGGGGGCGGGGCGGCCGAAAAACTGTTTTTT. Protein: CASSQGGGGAAEKLFF.

This clone was observed a few times. J is TRBJ2-7 and V is TRBV28, with D unclear. V was trimmed by 6 bases and J by 2 bases, leaving 11 bases between them. The CDR3 consists of 13 residues. CDR1 and CDR2 (germline): MDHEN, SYDVKM. Here the CDR3 reads CASRAEGPYEQYF. DNA of the CDR3: TGTGCCAGCAGGGCGGAAGGGCCCTACGAGCAGTACTTC.

The chain is built from TRBV11-2 and TRBJ1-2; D possibly corresponds to TRBD1 (6 bases). The germline V and J ends were trimmed by 4 bases and 8 bases, with 29 bases remaining between them. The CDR3 covers 18 residues. Germline-derived CDR1 and CDR2 are SGHAT and FQNNGV. The CDR3 protein is CASSSTGTRAPDYGGYTF. The CDR3 nucleotides are TGTGCCAGCAGCTCCACCGGGACAAGGGCCCCTGACTATGGCGGCTACACCTTC. Filled out from reference TRBV11-2 and TRBJ1-2, the complete variable domain reads EAGVAQSPRYKIIEKRQSVAFWCNPISGHATLYWYQQILGQGPKLLIQFQNNGVVDDSQLPKDRFSAERLKGVDSTLKIQPAKLEDSAVYLCASSSTGTRAPDYGGYTFGSGTRLTVV.

This clone occurred many times. This rearrangement joins TRBV7-8 to TRBJ2-5, with TRBD1 as a possible D gene (6 bases). Trimming took 5 bases from V and 3 from J, leaving 16 bases between them. Germline lookup yields CDR1 SGHVS and CDR2 FQNEAQ. CDR3 length: 15 amino acids. CDR3 nucleotides: TGTGCCAGCAGCCCGAATCGACAGGTCGAAGAGACCCAGTACTTC. It translates to CASSPNRQVEETQYF.

This clone appeared many times. The chain joins TRBV24-1 to TRBJ2-2, with TRBD2 identical over 8 bases. The length of the CDR3 is 15 residues. The germline CDR1 and CDR2 sequences are KGHDR and SFDVKD. The junction had 0 bases not matched to a gene; V was cut back by 1 base and J by 3 bases. The CDR3 sequence: CATSDLLADTGELFF. In nucleotides, the CDR3 is TGTGCCACCAGTGATTTACTAGCGGACACCGGGGAGCTGTTTTTT.

This clone has more than one count but fewer than ten. The V call is TRBV6-1, the J call TRBJ2-5; D might be TRBD1 (6 bases). Germline V gene sequence: CDR1 MNHNS, CDR2 SASEGT. The CDR3 extends over 17 amino acids. Between the trimmed V and J ends, which lost 7 bases and 0 bases, there was a span of 21 bases. The DNA of the CDR3 is TGTGCCAGCACCAGATTCGGGGCAGGGGCGTACCAAGAGACCCAGTACTTC. This codes for CASTRFGAGAYQETQYF.

CDR3 in amino acids: CASSQSLVVSDTQYF. The CDR3 DNA reads TGCGCCAGCAGCCAGTCACTAGTTGTCTCAGATACGCAGTATTTT. The chain employs TRBV4-1 and TRBJ2-3; D may be TRBD2 (5 bases). The germline V and J ends were trimmed by 3 bases and 4 bases, with 14 bases remaining between them. From germline, CDR1 is MGHRA and CDR2 YSYEKL. This CDR3 spans 15 amino acids.

This chain links TRBV4-1 with TRBJ2-1, with D perhaps assigned TRBD1 or TRBD2 (5 bases each). The germline V gene encodes CDR1 MGHRA and CDR2 YSYEKL. The CDR3 spans 16 residues. Trimming took 2 bases from V and 6 from J, leaving 17 bases between them. The CDR3 DNA is TGCGCCAGCAGCCAATCCGGTTACCGGGACCTCAATGAGCAGTTCTTC. Its protein product is CASSQSGYRDLNEQFF.

The chain joins TRBV4-2 to TRBJ2-3; D could derive from TRBD1 or TRBD2 (5 bases each). Per the germline V gene, CDR1 is LGHNA and CDR2 is YNFKEQ. With 1 base removed from V and 6 bases from J, the gap between germline ends came to 11 bases. CDR3 length: 14 amino acids. The CDR3 bases are TGTGCCAGCAGCCAAGGATTGGGGGTCGATACGCAGTATTTT. As protein: CASSQGLGVDTQYF.

This clone appeared a few times. V usage is TRBV6-4 and J usage is TRBJ2-1; 11 nucleotides agree with TRBD2. This CDR3 is built from 13 residues. V dropped 2 bases and J dropped 15; count of bases not matched to a gene: 6. CDR1 is MRHNA, CDR2 SNTAGT, per germline. In nucleotides, the CDR3 is TGTGCCAGCAGTGACGGGGCTAGCGGGAGGTCGTTCTTC. It yields the protein CASSDGASGRSFF.

This clone has a handful of counts. The rearrangement uses TRBV6-1 and TRBJ2-7; TRBD1 matches 10 bases. Looked up from germline, CDR1 is MNHNS and CDR2 is SASEGT. This CDR3 has 15 amino acids. Trimming removed 1 base from V and 5 bases from J; junction bases left unmatched: 5. The CDR3 spells CASSEVGQGRNEQYV. The DNA of the CDR3 is TGTGCCAGCAGTGAAGTGGGACAGGGGAGGAACGAGCAGTACGTC.

Ten or more counts support this clone. The rearrangement joins TRBV3-1 to TRBJ1-5; TRBD1 agrees at 10 bases. CDR1 is LGHDT and CDR2 is YNNKEL in the germline V gene (reference sequence). The CDR3 is made up of 13 amino acids. V dropped 2 bases and J dropped 14; count of bases not matched to a gene: 6. CDR3 loop: CASSQKIGTGEHF. CDR3 nucleotide sequence: TGTGCCAGCAGCCAAAAGATAGGGACAGGGGAGCATTTT.

The chain links TRBV6-1 to TRBJ1-1; 10 bases line up with TRBD1. Germline loops: CDR1 MNHNS, CDR2 SASEGT. The CDR3 is 14 amino acids. The trim removed 8 bases at V and 10 bases at J, leaving 13 bases unmatched. CDR3 bases: TGTGCCAGCCTTTCAATGGGACAGGGGTCCCGAGCTTTCTTT. This sequence encodes CASLSMGQGSRAFF.

This clone was recorded at least ten times. A read error may be the cause here, since a much bigger clone is one base away. The V call is TRBV13, the J call TRBJ2-5; 8 bases are shared with TRBD2. Losses at the gene ends were 3 bases for V and 4 bases for J; bases not matched to a gene: 10. The CDR3 is made up of 16 amino acids. Germline CDR1 reads PRHDT; CDR2 reads FYEKMQ (reference sequence). The CDR3 reads CASSFRIGGVRETQYF. CDR3 nucleotide sequence: TGTGCCAGCAGCTTCAGGATCGGGGGGGTCCGAGAGACCCAGTACTTC.

The gene calls are TRBV20-1 and TRBJ1-1; D is unresolved. V was clipped by 6 bases and J by 5 bases, with 13 bases between them. The germline gives CDR1 DFQATT, CDR2 SNEGSKA (reference sequence). The length of the CDR3 is 12 residues. For the CDR3, the DNA is TGCAGTGCCCCTACGGTGGGGACTGAAGCTTTCTTT. This encodes CSAPTVGTEAFF.

This clone was seen many times. This chain connects TRBV7-9 to TRBJ2-5; D possibly uses TRBD1 or TRBD2 (5 bases each). The CDR3 totals 16 residues. Germline V gives CDR1 SEHNR, CDR2 FQNEAQ (reference sequence). V was shortened by 2 bases and J by 2 bases, with 15 bases between the two germline ends. This chain's CDR3 is CASSLQGFWEQETQYF. The CDR3 DNA follows: TGTGCCAGCAGCTTACAGGGTTTTTGGGAGCAAGAGACCCAGTACTTC.

In this sample, this clone turned up many times. The rearrangement joins TRBV20-1 to TRBJ1-1; unclear D gene. CDR3 length: 12 amino acids. CDR1 is DFQATT and CDR2 is SNEGSKA in the germline V gene (reference sequence). V was clipped by 1 base and J by 2 bases, with 5 bases between them. The CDR3 spells CSARVSNTEAFF. The CDR3 DNA reads TGCAGTGCTAGAGTCAGTAACACTGAAGCTTTCTTT.

The chain combines TRBV10-1 with TRBJ1-1, with a weak D call TRBD1 (5 bases). This CDR3 comprises 13 residues. Germline V gene lookup returns CDR1 WNHNN and CDR2 SYGVQD (reference sequence). Trimming pared 4 bases from V and 4 bases from J, leaving 10 bases between. This CDR3 is CASSATRGTEAFF. The DNA for the CDR3 is TGCGCCAGCAGTGCGACGAGGGGCACTGAAGCTTTCTTT.

The chain employs TRBV5-1 and TRBJ2-5, with D unresolved. Germline V gene data show CDR1 as SGHRS and CDR2 as YFSETQ. With 4 bases removed from V and 5 bases from J, the gap between germline ends came to 15 bases. The CDR3 is 14 amino acids. CDR3 DNA sequence: TGCGCCAGCAGCCCCGCCGTGCCGTGGGAGACCCAGTACTTC. Encoded protein: CASSPAVPWETQYF.

The gene calls are TRBV9 and TRBJ1-2; D is uncertain. Trimming took 5 bases from V and 8 from J, leaving 13 bases between them. The CDR3 loop spans 12 amino acids. In germline, CDR1 is SGDLS, CDR2 YYNGEE. CDR3 loop: CASRSGVRGYTF. The DNA for the CDR3 is TGTGCCAGCAGATCTGGGGTGAGGGGCTACACCTTC.

Only a few counts were recorded for this clone. In DNA form, the CDR3 reads TGTGCCAGCAGTTTTTGGAAAAGGCGGGACACTGAAGCTTTCTTT. It yields the protein CASSFWKRRDTEAFF. The chain combines TRBV28 with TRBJ1-1; the D is unclear. The V gene lost 3 bases and the J gene lost 3 bases, with 14 bases spanning the gap. Per the germline V gene, CDR1 is MDHEN and CDR2 is SYDVKM. The CDR3 loop spans 15 amino acids.

In its sample, this clone was seen a few times. The chain couples TRBV12-3 or TRBV12-4 to TRBJ1-1; 7 bases match TRBD1. The CDR3 runs 15 residues. The J segment lost 5 bases and the V segment lost 6 bases, leaving 12 bases of the junction unmatched. The CDR3 spells CASRPRQGSGTEAFF. In DNA, the CDR3 is TGTGCCAGCAGACCTCGACAGGGTTCGGGGACTGAAGCTTTCTTT.